This T cell receptor (beta chain) was profiled in a study of blood T cell repertoires in COVID-19. Overall study: Both acute and convalescent COVID-19 samples were obtained from the United States, Italy and Spain.

Losses at the gene ends were 2 bases for V and 2 bases for J; bases not matched to a gene: 8. The CDR3 is 16 residues long. Germline V CDR1 and CDR2: SEHNR, FQNEAQ (reference sequence). As handled by the study authors: Amplifying reference gene primers gave estimates of nucleated cell counts. Clones were read by immunoSEQ multiplex PCR, and TCRdb kept only the in-frame ones, dropping some. V, J and clone size were drawn from that table, and D and trimming were deduced from the DNA. The sample consists of fewer than 90,000 clones, approximately 90% of them appearing once. V is TRBV7-9 and J is TRBJ1-2, with 7 bases that match TRBD1. Input material: peripheral blood. The TCR sequence derives from a human donor in a cohort sampled during active COVID-19. CDR3: CASSLRGTELNYGYTF. CDR3 in DNA: TGTGCCAGCAGCTTAAGAGGGACAGAACTCAACTATGGCTACACCTTC. Full variable domain (remainder filled in from reference TRBV7-9 and TRBJ1-2): DTGVSQNPRHKITKRGQNVTFRCDPISEHNRLYWYRQTLGQGPEFLTYFQNEAQLEKSRLLSDRFSAERPKGSFSTLEIQRTEQGDSAMYLCASSLRGTELNYGYTFGSGTRLTVV.